The 30 T cell receptor beta chains below come from one sample, sequenced in a study of cytomegalovirus exposure and HLA in healthy donors. Only in-frame clones appear in the TCRdb table, and some are missing; sequencing was by immunoSEQ multiplex PCR. The table lists fewer than 100,000 clones, approximately 91% of them singletons. What was sequenced was PBMCs. The receptors come from a man aged 25-40 years in good health and CMV-seronegative.

This chain joins TRBV6-5 and TRBJ1-1; D unresolved. CDR1 and CDR2 from the germline V gene are MNHEY and SVGAGI. This CDR3 has 12 amino acids. V gave up 9 bases and J gave up 1 base, with 9 bases separating them. For the CDR3, the DNA is TGTGCCAGTTCGCGGGGGAACACTGAAGCTTTCTTT. Its protein is CASSRGNTEAFF.

The rearrangement links TRBV2 to TRBJ1-4, with D perhaps matching TRBD1 (6 bases). The length of the CDR3 is 13 residues. In germline, CDR1 is SNHLY, CDR2 FYNNEI. V was shortened by 5 bases and J by 5 bases, with 9 bases between the two germline ends. The CDR3 sequence is CASSRGQNEKLFF. The CDR3 DNA sequence: TGTGCCAGCAGTCGCGGACAGAATGAAAAACTGTTTTTT.

This chain uses TRBV11-2 with TRBJ2-7, with TRBD2 matching 11 bases. Germline V gives CDR1 SGHAT, CDR2 FQNNGV. V was clipped by 5 bases and J by 7 bases; unmatched bases: 10. The CDR3 runs 15 residues. As DNA, the CDR3 is TGTGCCAGCAGCCCCATAGCGGGAGGGTTAGGGGAGCAGTACTTC. It yields the protein CASSPIAGGLGEQYF.

This sequence joins TRBV2 and TRBJ2-1; TRBD2 matches 9 bases. V was clipped by 10 bases and J by 2 bases; unmatched bases: 9. Germline CDR1 and CDR2: SNHLY and FYNNEI. The length of the CDR3 is 15 residues. Here the CDR3 reads CATQPLAGTYNEQFF. The DNA of the CDR3 is TGTGCCACCCAACCACTAGCGGGTACCTACAATGAGCAGTTCTTC.

The chain uses TRBV28 and TRBJ2-7; 7 nucleotides line up with TRBD1. The CDR3 covers 19 residues. V was clipped by 2 bases and J by 2 bases; unmatched bases: 18. Germline CDR1 is MDHEN and CDR2 is SYDVKM. CDR3 region: CASSLGYLLRDRVPYEQYF. The CDR3 bases are TGTGCCAGCAGTTTAGGATATCTCCTCCGGGACAGAGTACCCTACGAGCAGTACTTC.

This chain links TRBV6-6 with TRBJ1-3; 9 nucleotides match TRBD1. Per the germline V gene, CDR1 is MNHNY and CDR2 is SVGAGI (reference sequence). J gave up 1 base and V 4 bases, and 5 bases lay outside the gene matches. CDR3 length: 16 residues. CDR3 residues: CASSSGQGRSGNTIYF. The CDR3, as DNA: TGTGCCAGCAGTTCTGGACAGGGGAGGTCTGGAAACACCATATATTTT.

This chain connects TRBV7-9 to TRBJ2-7, with 7 bases lining up with TRBD1. This CDR3 is 14 amino acids long. CDR1 SEHNR and CDR2 FQNEAQ come from the germline V gene (reference sequence). J gave up 3 bases and V 5 bases, and 7 bases lay outside the gene matches. CDR3 protein: CASSATGESYEQYF. The CDR3 nucleotides are TGTGCCAGCAGCGCCACAGGGGAAAGCTACGAGCAGTACTTC.

The chain couples TRBV7-9 to TRBJ1-1; TRBD1 aligns across 11 bases. CDR1 and CDR2 (germline): SEHNR, FQNEAQ (reference sequence). J gave up 3 bases and V 3 bases, and 9 bases lay outside the gene matches. CDR3 length: 17 amino acids. CDR3 nucleotide sequence: TGTGCCAGCAGCTTTGGGACAGGGGGGAAGAGGGACACTGAAGCTTTCTTT. This encodes CASSFGTGGKRDTEAFF.

The CDR3 region is CAWSARGDQPQHF. The CDR3 nucleotides read TGTGCCTGGAGTGCACGGGGGGATCAGCCCCAGCATTTT. The chain carries TRBV30 and TRBJ1-5; D might be TRBD1 (5 bases). The CDR3 extends over 13 amino acids. The V end was cut by 1 base, the J end by 5 bases, with 9 bases between. The germline CDR1 and CDR2 sequences are GTSNPN and SVGIG (reference sequence).

The gene calls are TRBV21-1 and TRBJ1-5. TRBV21-1 counts as a pseudogene. CDR3 length: 15 residues. The CDR3 coding sequence is TGTGCCAGGAAGCAACGAGGGTGTAGCAATCAGCCCCAGCATTTT. Its protein is CARKQRGCSNQPQHF.

This chain links TRBV27 with TRBJ2-2; tentatively, D is TRBD2 (7 bases). The CDR3 totals 14 residues. V shed 3 bases and J shed 9 bases, with 14 bases lying between them. Germline values: CDR1 MNHEY, CDR2 SMNVEV (reference sequence). CDR3 DNA sequence: TGTGCCAGCAGTTTGGGGGGGCTGAACAGGGAGCTGTTTTTT. Amino acids: CASSLGGLNRELFF.

This chain connects TRBV7-2 to TRBJ1-2; 9 bases align to TRBD1. Looked up from germline, CDR1 is SGHTA and CDR2 is FQGNSA. The CDR3 covers 13 residues. J was trimmed by 5 bases and V by 5 bases; bases with no gene match: 3. The CDR3 here is CASSPTGGYGYTF. CDR3 nucleotides: TGTGCCAGCAGCCCGACAGGGGGTTATGGCTACACCTTC.

This clone has just one count. The chain links TRBV5-6 to TRBJ1-1, with 7 bases fitting TRBD1. V gave up 4 bases and J gave up 0 bases; unmatched junction bases: 6. This CDR3 contains 15 residues. Germline CDR1 and CDR2: SGHDT and YYEEEE. CDR3 DNA sequence: TGTGCCAGCAGCAGTATCAGGGGGGTGAACACTGAAGCTTTCTTT. This codes for CASSSIRGVNTEAFF.

This chain links TRBV7-8 with TRBJ1-4; D is possibly TRBD1 (6 bases). The CDR3 is 14 amino acids. Germline V gives CDR1 SGHVS, CDR2 FQNEAQ. V lost 5 bases, J lost 10 bases, and 17 bases lay in between. The CDR3, as DNA: TGTGCCAGCAGCCTGCCGGGCCCCAGGGGAAAACTGTTTTTT. As protein: CASSLPGPRGKLFF.

The chain couples TRBV19 to TRBJ2-5; TRBD2 agrees at 9 bases. Trimming at V came to 3 bases and at J to 0 bases, leaving 5 bases not matched to a gene. The CDR3 is made up of 16 amino acids. The germline V gene encodes CDR1 LNHDA and CDR2 SQIVND (reference sequence). The CDR3 sequence is CASSMRLAGYQETQYF. The CDR3 coding sequence is TGTGCCAGTAGTATGAGGCTAGCGGGGTACCAAGAGACCCAGTACTTC.

This chain connects TRBV5-5 to TRBJ2-5, with a weak D call TRBD1 (6 bases). Per the germline V gene, CDR1 is SGHKS and CDR2 is YYEKEE (reference sequence). Trimming pared 1 base from V and 1 base from J, leaving 11 bases between. This CDR3 spans 15 amino acids. CDR3 nucleotides: TGTGCCAGCAGCTTGAGGGGGAACCCCCAAGAGACCCAGTACTTC. It specifies CASSLRGNPQETQYF.

This chain uses TRBV5-1 with TRBJ2-5, with TRBD1 matching 10 bases. CDR1 and CDR2 from the germline V gene are SGHRS and YFSETQ. The CDR3 is made up of 15 amino acids. V dropped 3 bases and J dropped 9; count of bases not matched to a gene: 11. Here the CDR3 DNA reads TGCGCCAGCAGCTCTGGACAGGGGGGATCTGGGGCCCAGTACTTC. As protein: CASSSGQGGSGAQYF.

This chain's CDR3 is CASSTSRGRESPLHF. As DNA, the CDR3 is TGTGCCAGCTCAACCAGTAGGGGGCGGGAATCACCCCTCCACTTT. The chain employs TRBV18 and TRBJ1-6; 7 bases align to TRBD1. V trimming: 5 bases; J trimming: 10 bases; junction bases outside the gene matches: 11. This CDR3 spans 15 amino acids. CDR1 KGHSH and CDR2 LQKENI come from the germline V gene.

This clone was picked up one time. This chain joins TRBV9 and TRBJ1-1; TRBD1 agrees at 7 bases. Germline-derived CDR1 and CDR2 are SGDLS and YYNGEE. The CDR3 contains 15 residues. V was clipped by 4 bases and J by 4 bases; unmatched bases: 10. This CDR3 is CASSSRGGWGTEAFF. CDR3 nucleotides: TGTGCCAGCAGCTCCCGAGGGGGCTGGGGCACTGAAGCTTTCTTT.

The chain links TRBV4-1 to TRBJ2-1; D possibly corresponds to TRBD2 (5 bases). Germline CDR1 is MGHRA and CDR2 is YSYEKL. V was shortened by 8 bases and J by 10 bases, with 12 bases between the two germline ends. The CDR3 has 11 amino acids. The DNA for the CDR3 is TGCGCCAGCGGCGAGGGCAGAGAGCAGTTCTTC. Its translation: CASGEGREQFF.

This clone was recorded once. The chain has TRBV20-1 and TRBJ1-2, with 7 bases fitting TRBD1. This CDR3 comprises 11 residues. Germline lookup yields CDR1 DFQATT and CDR2 SNEGSKA (reference sequence). The trim removed 7 bases at V and 8 bases at J, leaving 7 bases unmatched. CDR3 amino acids: CSVDRASGYTF. The DNA of the CDR3 is TGCAGTGTTGACAGGGCCAGCGGCTACACCTTC.

CDR3 protein: CASSLSSEQFF. The CDR3 DNA sequence: TGTGCCAGCAGCTTATCTAGTGAGCAGTTCTTC. The rearrangement uses TRBV7-6 and TRBJ2-1; D gene unclear. CDR1 and CDR2 from the germline V gene are SGHVS and FNYEAQ. V lost 2 bases and J 9 bases, leaving 5 bases between the germline ends. The length of the CDR3 is 11 residues.

This clone was observed a single time. The chain links TRBV29-1 to TRBJ1-2; D call uncertain. Trimming shortened V by 0 bases and J by 4 bases, and 6 bases separated the two germline ends. Per germline, CDR1 SQVTM and CDR2 ANQGSEA. The CDR3 extends over 12 amino acids. CDR3 coding DNA: TGCAGCGTTGAAGATATGGCCTATGGCTACACCTTC. This encodes CSVEDMAYGYTF.

This clone was seen only once. This sequence joins TRBV11-2 and TRBJ2-3; tentatively, D is TRBD1 (6 bases). Germline-derived CDR1 and CDR2 are SGHAT and FQNNGV. V lost 6 bases to trimming and J lost 3 bases, with 13 bases between them. The CDR3 covers 14 residues. The CDR3, as DNA: TGTGCCAGCAGGAACAGGGACGGGACAGATACGCAGTATTTT. Protein: CASRNRDGTDTQYF.

This rearrangement joins TRBV7-9 to TRBJ1-2, with D maybe TRBD1 (6 bases). Trimming removed 5 bases at V and 4 bases at J, with 11 bases between. The CDR3 has 13 amino acids. CDR1 is SEHNR, CDR2 FQNEAQ, per germline (reference sequence). CDR3 nucleotides: TGTGCCAGCAGCGAGACAGGTAGCTATGGCTACACCTTC. This sequence encodes CASSETGSYGYTF.

V and J are TRBV30 and TRBJ1-5; weak D call: TRBD1 (5 bases). The ends were cut back, 2 bases at V and 0 bases at J, with 8 bases in the middle. CDR3 length: 14 amino acids. CDR1 GTSNPN and CDR2 SVGIG come from the germline V gene (reference sequence). The chain's CDR3 is CAWSRGYSNQPQHF. The CDR3 nucleotides read TGTGCCTGGAGTAGGGGATATAGCAATCAGCCCCAGCATTTT.

This clone was picked up a small number of times. The chain carries TRBV11-2 and TRBJ1-6, with 7 nucleotides matching TRBD1. The CDR3 is 14 amino acids. The ends lost 5 bases at V and 15 bases at J; junction bases unmatched: 13. CDR1 is SGHAT, CDR2 FQNNGV, per germline. The CDR3 nucleotides read TGTGCCAGCAGCCCCGACAGGGCCTCTATGGACCTCCACTTT. Translating gives CASSPDRASMDLHF. Full variable domain (outside the CDR3, taken from reference TRBV11-2 and TRBJ1-6): EAGVAQSPRYKIIEKRQSVAFWCNPISGHATLYWYQQILGQGPKLLIQFQNNGVVDDSQLPKDRFSAERLKGVDSTLKIQPAKLEDSAVYLCASSPDRASMDLHFGNGTRLTVT.

The chain joins TRBV28 to TRBJ2-1; 9 nucleotides match TRBD2. Germline CDR1 reads MDHEN; CDR2 reads SYDVKM. The CDR3 contains 15 residues. With V trimmed by 5 bases and J by 4 bases, 6 bases remained unmatched. The CDR3 DNA is TGTGCCAGCAGTCGCACTAGCGGGCGTTACAATGAGCAGTTCTTC. Residues: CASSRTSGRYNEQFF.

The J gene is TRBJ2-1, the V gene TRBV2; D is perhaps TRBD1 (5 bases). V was shortened by 7 bases and J by 7 bases, with 17 bases between the two germline ends. The germline CDR1 and CDR2 sequences are SNHLY and FYNNEI. This CDR3 has 14 residues. The CDR3 DNA follows: TGTGCCAGCATGGTAGGGGCCAAATTAAATGAGCAGTTCTTC. Translating gives CASMVGAKLNEQFF.

This clone was counted a single time. An end of the junction does not agree with germline; a read error may underlie this. V usage is TRBV7-7 and J usage is TRBJ2-2; possibly TRBD1 for D (6 bases). The CDR3 consists of 15 residues. CDR1 and CDR2 from the germline V gene are SSHAT and FNYEAQ (reference sequence). The CDR3 region is CASSPRWGLGGELFF. As DNA, the CDR3 is TGTGCTAGCAGCCCTCGGTGGGGGCTCGGCGGGGAGCTGTTTTTT.